The T cell receptor (beta chain) described here comes from a study of PD-1 blockade in classical Hodgkin lymphoma. Patients all relapsed after autologous stem cell transplantation, and there was variation in brentuximab vedotin exposure. Clones were sequenced by immunoSEQ multiplex PCR, and TCRdb holds only the in-frame ones, with some missing. Of 25,000 to 35,000 clones in the sample, around 71% were seen once. Per the germline V gene, CDR1 is LNHDA and CDR2 is SQIVND (reference sequence). The CDR3 runs to 15 residues. J gave up 2 bases and V 3 bases, and 7 bases lay outside the gene matches. The specimen was peripheral blood mononuclear cells (PBMCs), collected before the second cycle of nivolumab. This receptor was taken from a human donor with classical Hodgkin lymphoma. J is TRBJ2-7 and V is TRBV19, with 7 bases matching TRBD1. The CDR3 DNA follows: TGTGCCAGTAGTATGCTGACAGGGATCGCCTACGAGCAGTACTTC. It specifies CASSMLTGIAYEQYF.